These 20 T cell receptor beta chains originate from one sample sequenced in a study of blood T cell repertoires in COVID-19. Clones were sequenced by immunoSEQ multiplex PCR, and TCRdb holds only the in-frame ones, with some missing. The sample carries about 86,000 clones, roughly 84% recorded once. The sequenced sample consisted of peripheral blood. These receptors were obtained from a man aged 65 to 79 with acute or convalescent COVID-19.

The sample holds a few counts of this clone. This chain links TRBV4-1 with TRBJ2-2, with 8 bases aligning to TRBD2. The CDR3 runs 14 residues. CDR1 is MGHRA and CDR2 is YSYEKL in the germline V gene. V trimming: 2 bases; J trimming: 6 bases; junction bases outside the gene matches: 2. CDR3 in DNA: TGCGCCAGCAGCCAACCCGGGGGGGCCGGGGAGCTGTTTTTT. It translates to CASSQPGGAGELFF.

The chain links TRBV10-2 to TRBJ2-1; TRBD2 aligns across 8 bases. The CDR3 runs to 15 residues. The germline CDR1 and CDR2 sequences are WSHSY and SAAADI. Unmatched junction bases numbered 2, after V lost 4 bases and J lost 0 bases. The CDR3 loop reads CASSAGGSSYNEQFF. DNA for the CDR3: TGCGCCAGCAGTGCGGGGGGGAGCTCCTACAATGAGCAGTTCTTC.

V and J are TRBV6-5 and TRBJ1-1, with 7 bases fitting TRBD1. Germline CDR1 and CDR2: MNHEY and SVGAGI. The CDR3 covers 12 residues. Trimming removed 5 bases from V and 6 bases from J; junction bases left unmatched: 3. CDR3 nucleotides: TGTGCCAGCAGTCACAGGGGCGCTGAAGCTTTCTTT. It encodes CASSHRGAEAFF.

This clone was detected only a few times. The J gene is TRBJ2-5, the V gene TRBV29-1; TRBD1 is a possible D gene (5 bases). Trimming pared 5 bases from V and 5 bases from J, leaving 18 bases between. This CDR3 comprises 14 residues. CDR1 and CDR2 from the germline V gene are SQVTM and ANQGSEA. The CDR3 spells CSVLVLGADETQYF. In DNA, the CDR3 is TGCAGCGTTCTTGTGTTAGGGGCAGATGAGACCCAGTACTTC.

This chain joins TRBV19 and TRBJ2-7, with D uncertain. CDR1 is LNHDA and CDR2 is SQIVND in the germline V gene (reference sequence). Trimming removed 3 bases at V and 1 base at J, with 7 bases between. The CDR3 extends over 13 amino acids. CDR3 bases: TGTGCCAGTAGTATTGGCCTGTCCTACGAGCAGTACTTC. It specifies CASSIGLSYEQYF. Full variable domain (outside the CDR3, taken from reference TRBV19 and TRBJ2-7): DGGITQSPKYLFRKEGQNVTLSCEQNLNHDAMYWYRQDPGQGLRLIYYSQIVNDFQKGDIAEGYSVSREKKESFPLTVTSAQKNPTAFYLCASSIGLSYEQYFGPGTRLTVT.

The chain employs TRBV6-4 and TRBJ2-1; 11 nucleotides align to TRBD2. With 6 bases clipped from V and 6 bases from J, the junction kept 4 bases outside the gene matches. Germline V gene sequence: CDR1 MRHNA, CDR2 SNTAGT. The CDR3 spans 14 residues. Here the CDR3 reads CASSVAGGRNEQFF. For the CDR3, the DNA is TGTGCCAGCAGCGTAGCGGGGGGGCGCAATGAGCAGTTCTTC.

The J gene is TRBJ2-1, the V gene TRBV7-3; 7 nucleotides agree with TRBD1. The CDR3 covers 13 residues. V lost 1 base and J lost 9; bases outside the gene matches: 3. Germline V gene data show CDR1 as SGHTA and CDR2 as FQGTGA. The CDR3 protein is CASSLKAGGEQFF. The CDR3 bases are TGTGCCAGCAGCTTAAAGGCAGGGGGTGAGCAGTTCTTC.

The gene calls are TRBV4-1 and TRBJ1-1, with a tentative D call TRBD1 (6 bases). V lost 4 bases to trimming and J lost 4 bases, with 16 bases between them. The CDR3 is 15 residues long. In germline, CDR1 is MGHRA, CDR2 YSYEKL. DNA for the CDR3: TGCGCCAGCAGCCGCAATTTGGGGGCGGTCACTGAAGCTTTCTTT. Translation gives CASSRNLGAVTEAFF.

The CDR3 nucleotides read TGTGCCTCCCTGCCGAGACTAGAAGAGACCCAGTACTTC. It codes for CASLPRLEETQYF. The chain combines TRBV2 with TRBJ2-5; D is perhaps TRBD2 (6 bases). The length of the CDR3 is 13 residues. Between the trimmed V and J ends, which lost 11 bases and 3 bases, there was a span of 16 bases. CDR1 and CDR2 (germline): SNHLY, FYNNEI. The full variable domain, in which reference TRBV2 and TRBJ2-5 provide the parts outside the CDR3, is EPEVTQTPSHQVTQMGQEVILRCVPISNHLYFYWYRQILGQKVEFLVSFYNNEISEKSEIFDDQFSVERPDGSNFTLKIRSTKLEDSAMYFCASLPRLEETQYFGPGTRLLVL.

J is TRBJ2-5 and V is TRBV9; weak D call: TRBD1 (5 bases). V lost 0 bases to trimming and J lost 1 base, with 7 bases between them. The CDR3 is 14 amino acids. Germline V CDR1 and CDR2: SGDLS, YYNGEE. The CDR3 nucleotides are TGTGCCAGCAGCGTAGCAGGGCCCCAAGAGACCCAGTACTTC. Amino acids: CASSVAGPQETQYF.

The chain joins TRBV4-2 to TRBJ1-2; 7 bases are shared with TRBD1. Unmatched junction bases numbered 6, after V lost 6 bases and J lost 5 bases. The CDR3 contains 13 residues. The germline CDR1 and CDR2 sequences are LGHNA and YNFKEQ. The CDR3, as DNA: TGTGCCAGCAGGACAGGGAATAGTTATGGCTACACCTTC. This sequence encodes CASRTGNSYGYTF.

The rearrangement uses TRBV5-6 and TRBJ1-6, with TRBD1 matching over 8 bases. Germline V CDR1 and CDR2: SGHDT, YYEEEE. This CDR3 has 14 residues. The junction had 5 bases not matched to a gene; V was cut back by 2 bases and J by 10 bases. In DNA form, the CDR3 reads TGTGCCAGCAGCTTAGGGACAGGAGGGTCACCCCTCCACTTT. Translation gives CASSLGTGGSPLHF.

V gene TRBV5-6 combines with J gene TRBJ1-6; 9 bases align to TRBD1. This CDR3 spans 16 amino acids. J gave up 1 base and V 4 bases, and 3 bases lay outside the gene matches. Per germline, CDR1 SGHDT and CDR2 YYEEEE. The CDR3 protein is CASSMDRGSYNSPLHF. In DNA, the CDR3 is TGTGCCAGCAGCATGGACAGGGGATCCTATAATTCACCCCTCCACTTT.

This chain links TRBV5-1 with TRBJ2-1, with 7 bases fitting TRBD1. The CDR3 runs to 16 residues. The V gene end was trimmed by 0 bases and the J gene end by 8 bases; junction bases not matched to a gene: 11. The germline gives CDR1 SGHRS, CDR2 YFSETQ. The CDR3 loop reads CASSLAIWRQGHEQFF. The CDR3 DNA reads as TGCGCCAGCAGCTTGGCTATTTGGAGACAGGGCCATGAGCAGTTCTTC.

The rearrangement joins TRBV4-1 to TRBJ2-3; 14 positions agree with TRBD2. The germline CDR1 and CDR2 sequences are MGHRA and YSYEKL. The CDR3 runs to 17 residues. Losses at the gene ends were 1 base for V and 6 bases for J; bases not matched to a gene: 6. The DNA of the CDR3 is TGCGCCAGCAGCCAAGGGTTGACTAGCGGGGGGGGTGATACGCAGTATTTT. This sequence encodes CASSQGLTSGGGDTQYF.

The genes are TRBV10-1 and TRBJ2-5; D uncertain. The CDR3 length is 14 residues. The germline gives CDR1 WNHNN, CDR2 SYGVQD (reference sequence). Trimming pared 0 bases from V and 1 base from J, leaving 6 bases between. CDR3 coding DNA: TGCGCCAGCAGTGAGTCGCACACCCAAGAGACCCAGTACTTC. Protein sequence: CASSESHTQETQYF.

The chain couples TRBV7-9 to TRBJ1-4; D is undetermined. Germline CDR1 is SEHNR and CDR2 is FQNEAQ (reference sequence). The CDR3 runs to 15 residues. The V gene lost 2 bases and the J gene lost 7 bases, with 14 bases spanning the gap. The CDR3, as DNA: TGTGCCAGCAGCTTATCGACATCGGCTGTTGAAAAACTGTTTTTT. Amino acid sequence: CASSLSTSAVEKLFF.

This clone appeared a few times. The chain has TRBV3-1 (or the pseudogene TRBV3-2) and TRBJ2-7; possibly TRBD1 for D (6 bases). In germline, CDR1 is LGHDT, CDR2 YNNKEL (reference sequence). V was clipped by 7 bases and J by 5 bases, with 18 bases between them. The CDR3 is 14 amino acids. CDR3 coding DNA: TGTGCCAGCATTAGGGGCACAGGGATTGACGAGCAGTACGTC. Translation gives CASIRGTGIDEQYV.

The gene calls are TRBV27 and TRBJ1-2; 9 bases are a match to TRBD1. CDR3 size: 12 residues. J was trimmed by 6 bases and V by 5 bases; bases with no gene match: 1. The germline V gene has CDR1 MNHEY and CDR2 SMNVEV (reference sequence). CDR3 nucleotides: TGTGCCAGCAGTAGGACAGGGGATGGCTACACCTTC. Amino acid sequence: CASSRTGDGYTF.

The chain employs TRBV15 and TRBJ1-2; 8 bases fit TRBD1. The CDR3 totals 15 residues. V lost 1 base to trimming and J lost 4 bases; unmatched junction nucleotides: 5. Germline lookup yields CDR1 LNHNV and CDR2 YYDKDF (reference sequence). As DNA, the CDR3 is TGTGCCACCAGCAGAGGTGTCCAGGGGGCCTATGGCTACACCTTC. Its translation is CATSRGVQGAYGYTF. Drawing the rest from reference TRBV15 and TRBJ1-2, the complete variable domain is DAMVIQNPRYQVTQFGKPVTLSCSQTLNHNVMYWYQQKSSQAPKLLFHYYDKDFNNEADTPDNFQSRRPNTSFCFLDIRSPGLGDTAMYLCATSRGVQGAYGYTFGSGTRLTVV.